Following are 21 T cell receptor beta chains from one sample sequenced in a study of blood T cell repertoires in COVID-19. Method: immunoSEQ multiplex PCR; TCRdb's copy keeps in-frame clones and lacks some. The data hold about 240,000 clones, with around 80% observed a single time. Sequenced sample: peripheral blood. These receptors all stem from a young woman with acute or convalescent COVID-19.

The DNA of the CDR3 is TGCGCCAGCAGCCAAACCGACATACTCTCCTATAATTCACCCCTCCACTTT. It specifies CASSQTDILSYNSPLHF. The rearrangement links TRBV4-1 to TRBJ1-6, with no clear D. The germline CDR1 and CDR2 sequences are MGHRA and YSYEKL. V shed 2 bases and J shed 0 bases, with 11 bases lying between them. This CDR3 spans 17 amino acids.

This clone was found a few times. The chain links TRBV3-1 (or the pseudogene TRBV3-2) to TRBJ1-5; 7 positions agree with TRBD1. Per the germline V gene, CDR1 is LGHDT and CDR2 is YNNKEL (reference sequence). This CDR3 spans 16 amino acids. With 0 bases clipped from V and 2 bases from J, the junction kept 4 bases outside the gene matches. CDR3 region: CASSQDWTGRNQPQHF. CDR3 nucleotides: TGTGCCAGCAGCCAAGATTGGACAGGTCGCAATCAGCCCCAGCATTTT.

The chain combines TRBV7-2 with TRBJ2-7; TRBD2 aligns across 9 bases. V shed 5 bases and J 6 bases; nucleotides not matched to a gene: 5. CDR1 and CDR2 from the germline V gene are SGHTA and FQGNSA. The CDR3 loop spans 13 amino acids. This chain's CDR3 is CASSATSGLEQYF. CDR3 sequence (DNA): TGTGCCAGCAGCGCCACTAGCGGGCTCGAGCAGTACTTC.

V and J are TRBV10-2 and TRBJ2-1, with TRBD2 matching over 15 bases. CDR3 size: 20 residues. Germline-derived CDR1 and CDR2 are WSHSY and SAAADI. The junction had 10 bases not matched to a gene; V was cut back by 3 bases and J by 1 base. The CDR3 DNA reads as TGCGCCAGCAGTGACCCGGGACTAGCGGGAGGCCCGTCTTCCTACAATGAGCAGTTCTTC. Translating it yields CASSDPGLAGGPSSYNEQFF.

This chain uses TRBV7-2 with TRBJ1-1; tentatively, D is TRBD1 (6 bases). V was trimmed by 3 bases and J by 3 bases, leaving 11 bases between them. Germline V gives CDR1 SGHTA, CDR2 FQGNSA. The CDR3 has 14 residues. The CDR3 protein is CASSFMGADTEAFF. The CDR3 region has the DNA TGTGCCAGCAGCTTTATGGGGGCGGACACTGAAGCTTTCTTT.

V usage is TRBV5-6 and J usage is TRBJ2-3; 7 nucleotides agree with TRBD2. V was clipped by 4 bases and J by 6 bases; unmatched bases: 17. This CDR3 spans 17 amino acids. CDR1 SGHDT and CDR2 YYEEEE come from the germline V gene. The CDR3 loop is CASSLLGSGTAMDTQYF. In DNA form, the CDR3 reads TGTGCCAGCAGCCTCCTCGGGAGCGGGACTGCCATGGATACGCAGTATTTT.

The V call is TRBV6-5, the J call TRBJ2-7; 8 nucleotides align to TRBD2. The CDR3 spans 13 residues. Germline V gene sequence: CDR1 MNHEY, CDR2 SVGAGI. V was pared by 8 bases and J by 2 bases, with 5 bases of the junction left unmatched. CDR3 coding DNA: TGTGCCAGCGAACTAGCGGATGCCTACGAGCAGTACTTC. Its translation: CASELADAYEQYF.

The chain employs TRBV6-5 and TRBJ1-2; weak D call: TRBD1 (6 bases). This CDR3 contains 13 residues. CDR1 is MNHEY, CDR2 SVGAGI, per germline. Trimming took 6 bases from V and 6 from J, leaving 14 bases between them. The CDR3 here is CASSYTGSDGYTF. CDR3 coding DNA: TGTGCCAGCAGCTATACAGGGTCTGATGGCTACACCTTC.

The rearrangement joins TRBV9 to TRBJ2-3; D perhaps matches TRBD1 (5 bases). This CDR3 contains 15 residues. Germline CDR1 and CDR2: SGDLS and YYNGEE. V lost 3 bases to trimming and J lost 3 bases, with 14 bases between them. CDR3: CASSAAGIGTDTQYF. The CDR3 DNA reads TGTGCCAGCAGCGCAGCAGGGATAGGGACAGATACGCAGTATTTT. Variable domain in full (rest from reference TRBV9 and TRBJ2-3): DSGVTQTPKHLITATGQRVTLRCSPRSGDLSVYWYQQSLDQGLQFLIQYYNGEERAKGNILERFSAQQFPDLHSELNLSSLELGDSALYFCASSAAGIGTDTQYFGPGTRLTVL.

The chain joins TRBV7-8 to TRBJ1-5; tentative D call: TRBD1 (5 bases). The CDR3 sequence is 16 residues long. Germline V lookup: CDR1 SGHVS, CDR2 FQNEAQ. The ends were cut back, 0 bases at V and 2 bases at J, with 11 bases in the middle. Written as DNA, the CDR3 is TGTGCCAGCAGCTTAGCGCATGGGGGGGGCAATCAGCCCCAGCATTTT. This codes for CASSLAHGGGNQPQHF.

This clone was observed a few times. The V gene is TRBV15, the J gene TRBJ2-7; TRBD1 might be the D (6 bases). The length of the CDR3 is 14 residues. Germline V gives CDR1 LNHNV, CDR2 YYDKDF (reference sequence). Trimming removed 3 bases from V and 0 bases from J, with 9 bases in between. CDR3 in amino acids: CATSRDRTSYEQYF. CDR3 DNA: TGTGCCACCAGCAGGGACAGAACCTCCTACGAGCAGTACTTC.

This sequence joins TRBV10-3 and TRBJ2-7; 8 bases agree with TRBD2. Germline V gene sequence: CDR1 ENHRY, CDR2 SYGVKD. J gave up 2 bases and V 2 bases, and 8 bases lay outside the gene matches. This CDR3 contains 16 residues. The CDR3 loop reads CAISERGLVVPYEQYF. For the CDR3, the DNA is TGTGCCATCAGTGAGCGGGGACTAGTAGTTCCCTACGAGCAGTACTTC.

The V and J genes are TRBV27 and TRBJ1-2, with D perhaps matching TRBD1 (5 bases). Germline loops: CDR1 MNHEY, CDR2 SMNVEV (reference sequence). The V end lost 2 bases, the J end lost 4 bases, and 14 bases lay between the germline ends. This CDR3 contains 15 residues. This CDR3 reads CASSLAGRTLYGYTF. The CDR3 region has the DNA TGTGCCAGCAGTTTAGCGGGACGGACCCTCTATGGCTACACCTTC.

This rearrangement joins TRBV6-1 to TRBJ1-4, with unresolved D. Germline CDR1 is MNHNS and CDR2 is SASEGT. The CDR3 sequence is 15 residues long. Trimming pared 3 bases from V and 0 bases from J, leaving 8 bases between. In DNA form, the CDR3 reads TGTGCCAGCAGTGAGGCTGGAGCAACTAATGAAAAACTGTTTTTT. It is translated as CASSEAGATNEKLFF.

The J gene is TRBJ2-5, the V gene TRBV29-1, with 8 bases that match TRBD2. The CDR3 runs to 15 residues. J lost 0 bases, V lost 7 bases, and 10 bases had no gene match. The germline V gene encodes CDR1 SQVTM and CDR2 ANQGSEA. The CDR3 region has the DNA TGCAGCGCCCAAACTAGCGGAGGGTACCAAGAGACCCAGTACTTC. Its translation: CSAQTSGGYQETQYF.

The CDR3 loop reads CASSQDLNTEAFF. Here the CDR3 DNA reads TGTGCCAGCAGCCAGGACTTGAACACTGAAGCTTTCTTT. The chain couples TRBV3-1 (or the pseudogene TRBV3-2) to TRBJ1-1; D ambiguous. The ends were cut back, 3 bases at V and 0 bases at J, with 5 bases in the middle. The germline CDR1 and CDR2 sequences are LGHDT and YNNKEL (reference sequence). The CDR3 extends over 13 amino acids.

This clone was seen more than once but under ten times. V usage is TRBV14 and J usage is TRBJ2-2; D is undetermined. CDR3 length equals 15 residues. Between the trimmed V and J ends, which lost 1 base and 3 bases, there was a span of 9 bases. CDR1 and CDR2 from the germline V gene are SGHDN and FVKESK. CDR3 protein: CASSQGARYTGELFF. CDR3 DNA: TGTGCCAGCAGCCAAGGGGCCAGATACACCGGGGAGCTGTTTTTT.

The gene calls are TRBV27 and TRBJ2-1, with D unresolved. Germline values: CDR1 MNHEY, CDR2 SMNVEV (reference sequence). The ends were cut back, 8 bases at V and 7 bases at J, with 15 bases in the middle. The CDR3 contains 13 residues. This chain's CDR3 is CASANTLENEQFF. In DNA, the CDR3 is TGTGCCAGCGCTAATACGCTCGAGAATGAGCAGTTCTTC.

J is TRBJ2-1 and V is TRBV10-3, with D perhaps TRBD2 (6 bases). The V end was cut by 0 bases, the J end by 5 bases, with 11 bases between. Germline V gene lookup returns CDR1 ENHRY and CDR2 SYGVKD. This CDR3 spans 15 amino acids. CDR3 coding DNA: TGTGCCATCAGTGAGTCTAGCGGAGCGGACAATGAGCAGTTCTTC. Translating gives CAISESSGADNEQFF.

This clone was observed a few times. V usage is TRBV6-5 and J usage is TRBJ1-6; D is unresolved. CDR1 and CDR2 from the germline V gene are MNHEY and SVGAGI. The CDR3 totals 14 residues. Trimming removed 6 bases at V and 6 bases at J, with 12 bases between. CDR3 amino acids: CASSLQRVNSPLHF. CDR3 nucleotides: TGTGCCAGCAGCCTACAGAGAGTTAATTCACCCCTCCACTTT.

This sequence joins TRBV6-5 and TRBJ2-1; 9 bases fit TRBD2. The germline gives CDR1 MNHEY, CDR2 SVGAGI. CDR3 length: 15 amino acids. The V gene end was trimmed by 6 bases and the J gene end by 9 bases; junction bases not matched to a gene: 12. CDR3 DNA: TGTGCCAGCAGGAGGTCTAGCGGGAAGGGCGGTGAGCAGTTCTTC. Residues: CASRRSSGKGGEQFF.